The rows below give T cell receptor beta chains drawn from one sample of a study of cytomegalovirus exposure and HLA in healthy donors. Using immunoSEQ multiplex PCR, the repertoire was profiled, and TCRdb retains in-frame clones only, with some absent. This table has under 200,000 clones, around 79% appearing once. Input material: PBMCs. The receptors stem from a man aged 40-49 years in good health and CMV-seronegative. The CDR3 runs from the conserved cysteine through the conserved F or W. The D gene is left open where the match is weak. Size is stated for part of the rows, as once, few or many counts, or as a class when the clone is expanded.

TRBV5-1	TRBJ1-5	-	-	TGCGCCAGCAGCTTGGGCCAGAATCAGCCCCAGCATTTT	CASSLGQNQPQHF
TRBV21-1	TRBJ1-5	few	-	TGTGCCAGCAGCTCACCACACAGGGACGGTCAGCCCCAGCATTTT	CASSSPHRDGQPQHF
TRBV5-4	TRBJ2-7	-	TRBD1	TGTGCCAGCAGCTCTCAGGACAGGGTACAGCAGTACTTC	CASSSQDRVQQYF
TRBV12-5	TRBJ2-3	-	TRBD2	TGTGCTAGTGGTTTGGACTCTTTTTGGGGGGGGGCAGATACGCAGTATTTT	CASGLDSFWGGADTQYF
TRBV29-1	TRBJ2-3	-	-	TGCAGCGTTGAGACAGAAAGTACAGATACGCAGTATTTT	CSVETESTDTQYF
TRBV5-4	TRBJ1-4	-	TRBD1	TGTGCCAGCAGCTTGGCGACAGGGGGATCAAATGAAAAACTGTTTTTT	CASSLATGGSNEKLFF
TRBV4-2	TRBJ2-7	-	TRBD2	TGTGCCAGCAGTCCTAGCGGGGACTTCTCCTACGAGCAGTACTTC	CASSPSGDFSYEQYF
TRBV18	TRBJ1-1	-	TRBD1	TGTGCCAGCTCACTCAAACAGGGGGGGATCACTGAAGCTTTCTTT	CASSLKQGGITEAFF
TRBV2	TRBJ2-3	-	-	TGTGCCAGCAGTGAGAGGGTGACGGGAGTGACAGATACGCAGTATTTT	CASSERVTGVTDTQYF
TRBV5-4	TRBJ2-7	-	-	TGTGCCAGCAGCCTTGGAGGGCGCGCACAGGGGTCCGACGAGCAGTACTTC	CASSLGGRAQGSDEQYF
TRBV5-4	TRBJ2-2	-	-	TGTGCCAGCAGACACTCCCCGGGAGCGCCCGGGGAGCTGTTTTTT	CASRHSPGAPGELFF
TRBV4-1	TRBJ2-3	-	TRBD2	TGCGCCAGCAGCCATCGTTCAGGGACTAGCGGGACATATACGCAGTATTTT	CASSHRSGTSGTYTQYF
TRBV7-9	TRBJ2-1	-	TRBD2	TGTGCCAGCAGCCCCGGACTAGGTGCGCAGTTCTTC	CASSPGLGAQFF
TRBV11-2	TRBJ1-6	-	-	TGTGCCAGCAGCTCAGGGTTGAATTCACCCCTCCACTTT	CASSSGLNSPLHF
TRBV5-8	TRBJ2-2	-	TRBD2	TGTGCCAGCAGCTTGGTTCGACTAGCGGGACTTAAGGCCGGGGAGCTGTTTTTT	CASSLVRLAGLKAGELFF
TRBV14	TRBJ1-1	-	-	TGTGCCAGCAGCCAGCAGGGTAGGGCTGAAGCTTTCTTT	CASSQQGRAEAFF
TRBV6-4	TRBJ2-2	-	-	TGTGCCAGCAGTGCGGGGGGCGGCACCGGGGAGCTGTTTTTT	CASSAGGGTGELFF
TRBV7-9	TRBJ2-1	-	TRBD2	TGTGCCAGCAGCTCCGGGGGGGGACTAGCGGCGACTGAGCAGTTCTTC	CASSSGGGLAATEQFF
TRBV10-2	TRBJ2-7	-	TRBD2	TGCGCCAGCCGTAAGACTAGCGGGAGGGAATACGAGCAGTACTTC	CASRKTSGREYEQYF
TRBV11-2	TRBJ2-7	-	TRBD2	TGTGCCAGCAGGGTAGCGGGCTCCTACGAGCAGTACTTC	CASRVAGSYEQYF
TRBV7-8	TRBJ2-7	-	-	TGTGCCAGCAGCTCCCGGGGGAGCGGACTCTCCTACGAGCAGTACTTC	CASSSRGSGLSYEQYF
TRBV28	TRBJ1-4	-	-	TGTGCCAGCAGTTTAACAGAAAAACTGTTTTTT	CASSLTEKLFF
TRBV27	TRBJ2-2	-	-	TGTGCCAGCAGCGGAACAGGACCGGGCCCCGGCACCGGGGAGCTGTTTTTT	CASSGTGPGPGTGELFF
TRBV19	TRBJ1-2	-	TRBD1	TGTGCCAGTAGTGCACAGGGGCTCTATGGCTACACCTTC	CASSAQGLYGYTF
TRBV6-4	TRBJ1-2	-	TRBD1	TGTGCCACAAACGGCCAGGGGGCCGCAGGCTACACCTTC	CATNGQGAAGYTF
TRBV6-6	TRBJ2-3	-	TRBD1	TGTGCCAGCAGTTTCGGAGACAGGGTCCTAGCATCATCGCAGTATTTT	CASSFGDRVLASSQYF
TRBV18	TRBJ2-1	-	-	TGTGCCAGCTCACCCCCGGCCGGGAGAAACAATGAGCAGTTCTTC	CASSPPAGRNNEQFF
TRBV5-1	TRBJ2-7	-	-	TGCGCCACCAGCCCGCTGGGTAGGGGGAAGCAGTACTTC	CATSPLGRGKQYF
TRBV6-1	TRBJ1-1	-	-	TGTGCCAGCAGTGTAGGAGTGGGACAAGCTGAAGCTTTCTTT	CASSVGVGQAEAFF
TRBV7-2	TRBJ2-7	-	-	TGTGCCAGCAGCTTAAGGGACAAGACCTACGAGCAGTACTTC	CASSLRDKTYEQYF
TRBV2	TRBJ2-1	-	TRBD2	TGTGCCAGCATCCTGGAGCGGGATAATGAGCAGTTCTTC	CASILERDNEQFF
TRBV7-2	TRBJ1-1	-	TRBD1	TGTGCCAGCAGCCTTGAGGGGGCATTGGACACTGAAGCTTTCTTT	CASSLEGALDTEAFF
TRBV5-1	TRBJ2-6	-	-	TGCGCCAGCAGCTTGGCTGGGGCCAACGGCCTGACTTTC	CASSLAGANGLTF
TRBV5-4	TRBJ2-5	-	TRBD2	TGTGCCAGCACCCGGCCGGGACTAGCGGGAGCCGTCCGTGAGACCCAGTACTTC	CASTRPGLAGAVRETQYF
TRBV5-1	TRBJ2-5	-	TRBD1	TGCGCCAGCAGCTCGCCAGGACAGGGCCAAGAGACCCAGTACTTC	CASSSPGQGQETQYF
TRBV14	TRBJ2-1	few	TRBD1	TGTGCCAGCAGCCACCGGGACAGGGGGTTCAATGAGCAGTTCTTC	CASSHRDRGFNEQFF
TRBV18	TRBJ1-2	once	-	TGTGCCAGCTCACCACCATCAACACCCTATGGCTACACCTTC	CASSPPSTPYGYTF
TRBV18	TRBJ2-7	-	TRBD2	TGTGCCAGCTCAAAGGCGGGAGTCGAGCAGTACTTC	CASSKAGVEQYF
TRBV5-1	TRBJ1-1	-	TRBD1	TGCGCCAGCAGCTGGGGACAGTTAACACCGTTCACTGAAGCTTTCTTT	CASSWGQLTPFTEAFF